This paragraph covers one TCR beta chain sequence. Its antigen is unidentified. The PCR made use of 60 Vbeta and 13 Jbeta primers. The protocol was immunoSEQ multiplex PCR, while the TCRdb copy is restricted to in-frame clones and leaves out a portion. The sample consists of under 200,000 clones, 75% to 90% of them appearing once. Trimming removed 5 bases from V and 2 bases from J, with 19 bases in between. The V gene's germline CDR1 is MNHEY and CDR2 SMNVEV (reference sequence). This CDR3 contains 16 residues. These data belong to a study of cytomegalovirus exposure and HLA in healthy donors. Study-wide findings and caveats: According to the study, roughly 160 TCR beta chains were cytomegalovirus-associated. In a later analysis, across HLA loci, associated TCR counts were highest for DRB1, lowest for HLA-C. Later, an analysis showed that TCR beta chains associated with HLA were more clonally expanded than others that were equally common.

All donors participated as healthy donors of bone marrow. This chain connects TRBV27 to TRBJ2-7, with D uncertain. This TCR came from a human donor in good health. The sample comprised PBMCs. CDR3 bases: TGTGCCAGCAGTCCGCCTGACATGGGCCCTGCCTACGAGCAGTACTTC. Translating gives CASSPPDMGPAYEQYF.